This T cell receptor (beta chain) appears in the sequencing data of a study of blood T cells in healthy people across ages (dated by TCRdb to 2014 to 2015). Describing the broader study: In model experiments, roughly one uniquely barcoded TCR beta cDNA molecule per two T cells was captured by template switching. The study measured age-related changes in TCR beta repertoire diversity using deep sequencing normalized with unique cDNA molecular identifiers. Donors were grouped into four age groups: young (average about 15 years), middle-aged (over 35), aged (62) and long-lived (approximately 82). To avoid experimental bias, donors of different ages were spread randomly across the sequencing lanes. Using the same blood draw, the study looked at two additional independent replicas of 1 million unique cDNA reads for two donors, one aged 18 to 30 and the other aged 80 or older.

For CDR1 and CDR2, the germline V gene (reference sequence) lists SGHNT and YYREEE. Here V drops 4 bases and J drops 1 base, and the junction holds 6 bases not matched to any gene. The CDR3 goes from the cysteine to the phenylalanine over 18 residues. Only the CDR3 DNA is retained, 54 bases long and in frame from the first base. The full study reports these points: Total diversity estimates from one million sequenced T cells were considered lower bounds and underestimates. Bulk unsorted PBMC profiling prevented conclusive comparison of naive and antigen-experienced compartments. The long-lived group showed more naive CD4+ T cells, fewer expanded clones and increased TCR diversity than the aged group, suggesting age selection. The percentage of naive T cells measured by flow cytometry correlated strongly with observed TCR beta diversity. As age increased, observed TCR beta diversity per million T cells dropped in a roughly linear way, and a significant reduction was already evident by age around 41. Donor CMV infection status was unknown, potentially confounding age-related changes in expanded clonotypes.

Libraries were constructed by 5' RACE. Sequenced on an Illumina HiSeq 2500. A second PCR of about 7 to 12 cycles was performed with a sample-barcoded 5' primer and a J-beta primer mix. Each TCR beta cDNA molecule received a unique molecular identifier from a template-switch 5' adaptor carrying 12 random nucleotides. Each sample yielded at least 3 million CDR3-containing paired-end reads. First-strand cDNA synthesis was performed from all RNA using the Mint cDNA synthesis kit, with priming by a TRBC-specific oligonucleotide. Following uracil-DNA glycosylase treatment, a first 18-cycle PCR with universal primers M1SS and BC2_uni_R was performed on all cDNA. In the source study's methods: Each sample was normalized by randomly selecting 1 million high-quality reads, each carrying a distinct molecular identifier. Reads with shared molecular identifiers were discarded instead of being binned into consensus sequences. MiTCR, set to a Q25 quality threshold and the strictest error-elimination algorithm, was used for CDR3 identification, clonotype clustering and error correction. Lower-bound total TCR beta diversity was estimated with a nonparametric unseen species model using Euler transformation. TCRdb applied fastp at Q25 and MiXCR to the public reads, then kept only in-frame beta chains. One record per CDR3 amino acid sequence lists the most common genes and DNA. TCRdb, rather than the study authors, made the V and J calls. Across this sample there are roughly 1.7 million distinct CDR3 sequences, with almost 35% seen only once. The ten largest clones capture roughly 10% of the sample.

With regard to this clonotype: What antigen it recognizes has not been identified. The sample holds no much larger clone one base away, and base qualities are not on file.

The donors were under 40 Caucasian individuals from Russia, aged roughly 6 to 100 years, who were systemically healthy. Approximately 9.3 milliliters of peripheral blood were drawn from each donor into EDTA-treated Vacutainer tubes. Ficoll-Paque density-gradient centrifugation was used to isolate PBMCs, with at least 6 million per sample. Total RNA, at least 6 micrograms per sample, was extracted from PBMCs with Trizol reagent. For every donor, flow cytometry on a PBMC aliquot measured the percentage of naive CD45RAhigh/CD27high T cells. The chain is made from TRBV5-4 and TRBJ2-3; TRBD2 fits 16 bases in the junction. Sequencing input: blood. The TCR sequence derives from a woman aged 25 to 39 in good health. The DNA sequence follows: TGTGCCAGCAGCGGGACTAGCGGGGGGGCATCGGGCACAGATACGCAGTATTTT. The encoded protein is CASSGTSGGASGTDTQYF. Extended through the reference TRBV5-4 and TRBJ2-3 proteins, this CDR3 yields the full variable domain: ETGVTQSPTHLIKTRGQQVTLRCSSQSGHNTVSWYQQALGQGPQFIFQYYREEENGRGNFPPRFSGLQFPNYSSELNVNALELDDSALYLCASSGTSGGASGTDTQYFGPGTRLTVL.